A single T cell receptor (beta chain) is shown here with its context. Random hexamers served to reverse transcribe roughly 0.5 to 1 ug RNA. TCRdb re-derived calls from the immunoSEQ multiplex PCR reads in MiXCR, one entry per CDR3 protein. The table has more than 70,000 distinct CDR3 sequences, roughly 95% seen once. This sample was taken from a study of CD8 T cells in Susac syndrome. The CDR3 is 14 amino acids. Germline lookup yields CDR1 LGHDT and CDR2 YNNKEL (reference sequence). V was shortened by 1 base and J by 11 bases, with 14 bases between the two germline ends. The clonotype was recovered from a human donor with Susac syndrome. This chain uses TRBV3-1 with TRBJ1-4; possible D gene TRBD1, 6 bases. The sample was CD8+ T cells from PBMCs. Here the CDR3 reads CASSQGMGGAKLFF. The CDR3 DNA follows: TGTGCCAGCAGCCAAGGCATGGGGGGGGCGAAACTGTTTTTT.